This note documents a single T cell receptor beta chain sequence. Its cognate antigen is unknown. Clones were read by immunoSEQ multiplex PCR, and TCRdb kept only the in-frame ones, dropping some. The data hold fewer than 110,000 clones, with over 85% observed a single time. The entry originates in a study of graft-versus-host responses after intestinal transplantation. Study at large: Transplant recipients had multivisceral, liver-intestinal, or isolated intestinal grafts. Among the recipients, all got anti-thymocyte globulin induction and then tacrolimus and steroids for approximately 3 years.

Study-level results: Analysis identified GvH clones in recipient marrow, with some appearing first in ileum or blood. GvH clone levels peaked in circulation, and this peak was associated with early post-transplant HvG declines.

The V and J ends lost 4 bases and 1 base respectively, with 13 bases between them. The germline V gene has CDR1 SNHLY and CDR2 FYNNEI. The CDR3 covers 15 residues. The TCR comes from a human donor who received an intestinal transplant. The V call is TRBV2, the J call TRBJ2-5; D call uncertain. The sequences come from unstimulated CD8+ T cells sorted from spleen or lymph node cells, collected before intestinal transplant. The CDR3 here is CASSVYDTLQETQYF. As DNA, the CDR3 is TGTGCCAGCAGTGTATATGACACACTCCAAGAGACCCAGTACTTC.